This T cell receptor beta chain was retrieved from a study of T cell changes during pregnancy in multiple sclerosis. V trimming: 3 bases; J trimming: 7 bases; junction bases outside the gene matches: 8. The CDR3 loop spans 13 amino acids. From germline, CDR1 is GTSNPN and CDR2 SVGIG (reference sequence). Sequenced by immunoSEQ multiplex PCR; TCRdb stores in-frame clones only, minus some. The sample lists under 85,000 clones; approximately 94% were seen once. J is TRBJ1-1 and V is TRBV30; 7 bases are shared with TRBD1. The sequence derives from a female donor with multiple sclerosis, enrolled in a pregnancy study. Sequences were derived from peripheral blood, sampled in the third trimester of pregnancy. The CDR3 DNA reads as TGTGCCTGGAGGCCTCGGGGGACAGTTGAAGCTTTCTTT. Protein sequence: CAWRPRGTVEAFF.